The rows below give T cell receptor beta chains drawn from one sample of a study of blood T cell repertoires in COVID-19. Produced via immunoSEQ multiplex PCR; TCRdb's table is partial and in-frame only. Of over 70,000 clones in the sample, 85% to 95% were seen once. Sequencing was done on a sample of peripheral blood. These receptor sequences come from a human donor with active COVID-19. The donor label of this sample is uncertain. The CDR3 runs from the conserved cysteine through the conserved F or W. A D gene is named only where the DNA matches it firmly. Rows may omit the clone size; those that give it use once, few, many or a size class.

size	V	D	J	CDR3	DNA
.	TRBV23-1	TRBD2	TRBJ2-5	CASSPAGGMRAEETQYF	TGCGCCAGCAGTCCGGCGGGGGGGATGCGGGCCGAAGAGACCCAGTACTTC
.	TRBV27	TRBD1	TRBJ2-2	CASRLLTGTGELFF	TGTGCCAGCAGACTTCTGACAGGGACCGGGGAGCTGTTTTTT
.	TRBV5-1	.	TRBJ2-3	CASRESYTTNTDTQYF	TGCGCCAGCAGAGAGAGTTATACTACGAACACAGATACGCAGTATTTT
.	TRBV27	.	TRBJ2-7	CASSLIGGESSYEQYF	TGTGCCAGCAGTTTAATAGGCGGGGAGAGCTCCTACGAGCAGTACTTC
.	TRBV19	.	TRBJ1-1	CAKKAGSESTEAFF	TGTGCCAAAAAGGCCGGGAGCGAGAGCACTGAAGCTTTCTTT
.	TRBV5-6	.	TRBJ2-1	CASSLGTPNEQFF	TGTGCCAGCAGCTTAGGGACTCCCAATGAGCAGTTCTTC
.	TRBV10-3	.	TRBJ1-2	CAISESPNHYGYTF	TGTGCCATCAGTGAGTCCCCCAATCACTATGGCTACACCTTC
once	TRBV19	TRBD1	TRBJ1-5	CASSTSGTGHQPQHF	TGTGCCAGTAGTACCTCCGGGACAGGACATCAGCCCCAGCATTTT
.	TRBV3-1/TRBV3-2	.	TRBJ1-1	CASMGRGLNTEAFF	TGTGCCAGCATGGGAAGGGGCCTCAACACTGAAGCTTTCTTT
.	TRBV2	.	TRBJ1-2	CASSIIRGADSGYTF	TGTGCCAGCTCTATAATTCGCGGGGCAGACAGTGGCTACACCTTC
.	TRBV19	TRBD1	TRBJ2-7	CASSRGGQGLSYEQYF	TGTGCCAGTAGCCGCGGGGGACAGGGTCTTTCCTACGAGCAGTACTTC
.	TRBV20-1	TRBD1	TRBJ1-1	CSARRDREAFF	TGCAGTGCTAGAAGGGACAGGGAAGCTTTCTTT
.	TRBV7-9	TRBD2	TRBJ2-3	CASSPSGGGDTQYF	TGTGCCAGCAGCCCTAGCGGGGGGGGCGATACGCAGTATTTT
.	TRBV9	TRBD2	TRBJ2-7	CASSVGPWGGTSSYEQYF	TGTGCCAGCAGCGTAGGACCGTGGGGGGGGACTAGCTCCTACGAGCAGTACTTC
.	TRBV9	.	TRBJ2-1	CASSANRRDEQFF	TGTGCCAGCAGCGCCAATAGGAGGGATGAGCAGTTCTTC
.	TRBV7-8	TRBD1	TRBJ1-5	CASSVGRGGDSSNQPQHF	TGTGCCAGCAGCGTAGGCCGTGGTGGGGACAGTAGCAATCAGCCCCAGCATTTT
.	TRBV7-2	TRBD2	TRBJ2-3	CASSLVTSVMDTQYF	TGTGCCAGCAGCTTAGTGACTAGCGTCATGGATACGCAGTATTTT
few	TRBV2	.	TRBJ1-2	CASQITGYGYTF	TGTGCCAGCCAGATAACGGGCTATGGCTACACCTTC
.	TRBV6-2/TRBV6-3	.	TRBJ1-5	CASSKLQGSGNQPQHF	TGTGCCAGCAGCAAGTTACAGGGATCGGGCAATCAGCCCCAGCATTTT
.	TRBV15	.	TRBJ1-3	CATSRSRWGNTIYF	TGTGCCACCAGCAGGTCCAGATGGGGAAACACCATATATTTT
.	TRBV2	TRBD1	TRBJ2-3	CASRTGASTDTQYF	TGTGCCAGCAGGACAGGGGCTAGCACAGATACGCAGTATTTT
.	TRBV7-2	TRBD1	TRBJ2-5	CASSLAETGRETQYF	TGTGCCAGCAGCTTAGCGGAGACAGGGCGGGAGACCCAGTACTTC
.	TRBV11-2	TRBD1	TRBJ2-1	CASSFRDSVYNEQFF	TGTGCCAGCAGCTTCCGGGACAGCGTATACAATGAGCAGTTCTTC
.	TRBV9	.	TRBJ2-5	CASSVEGGQETQYF	TGTGCCAGCAGCGTAGAAGGGGGCCAAGAGACCCAGTACTTC
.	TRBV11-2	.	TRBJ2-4	CASSSLRGRGNIQYF	TGTGCCAGCAGCTCCCTCAGGGGGCGGGGGAACATTCAGTACTTC
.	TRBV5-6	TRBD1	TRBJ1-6	CASSPDRGLSSPLHF	TGTGCCAGCAGCCCGGACAGGGGGCTTAGTTCACCCCTCCACTTT
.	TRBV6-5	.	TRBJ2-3	CASSYSTVSTDTQYF	TGTGCCAGCAGTTACTCGACTGTCAGCACAGATACGCAGTATTTT
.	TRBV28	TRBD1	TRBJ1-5	CASSSGQGWNQPQHF	TGTGCCAGCAGTTCCGGACAGGGATGGAATCAGCCCCAGCATTTT
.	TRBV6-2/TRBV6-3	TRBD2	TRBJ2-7	CASSPPRRLAGGYEQYF	TGTGCCAGCAGCCCACCCCGACGACTAGCGGGGGGGTACGAGCAGTACTTC
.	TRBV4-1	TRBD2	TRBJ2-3	CASSPSPLAGPADTQYF	TGCGCCAGCAGCCCCAGTCCTCTAGCGGGGCCGGCGGATACGCAGTATTTT
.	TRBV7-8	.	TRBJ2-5	CASSFRILGDRLRETQYF	TGTGCCAGCAGCTTCCGGATTCTCGGCGACCGCCTGAGGGAGACCCAGTACTTC
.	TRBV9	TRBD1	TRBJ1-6	CASTSGDSNSPLHF	TGTGCCAGCACATCCGGGGACAGTAATTCACCCCTCCACTTT
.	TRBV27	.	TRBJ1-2	CASSLDSAKNYGYTF	TGTGCCAGCAGTCTGGACAGTGCCAAAAACTATGGCTACACCTTC